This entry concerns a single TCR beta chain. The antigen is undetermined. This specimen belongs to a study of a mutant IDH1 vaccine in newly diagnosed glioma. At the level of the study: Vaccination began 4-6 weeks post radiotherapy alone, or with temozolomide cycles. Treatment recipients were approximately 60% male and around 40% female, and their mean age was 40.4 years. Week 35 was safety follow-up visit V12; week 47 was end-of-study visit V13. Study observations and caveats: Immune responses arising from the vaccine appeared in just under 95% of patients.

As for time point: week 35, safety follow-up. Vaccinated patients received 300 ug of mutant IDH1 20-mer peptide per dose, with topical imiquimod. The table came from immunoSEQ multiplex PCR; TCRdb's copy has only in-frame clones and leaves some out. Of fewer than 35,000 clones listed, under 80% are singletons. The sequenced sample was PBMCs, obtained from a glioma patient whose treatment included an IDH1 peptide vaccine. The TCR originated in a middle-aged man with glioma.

CDR3 sequence: CASSLGSDSYYEQYF. In nucleotides, the CDR3 is TGTGCCAGCAGCTTAGGTTCAGACTCGTACTACGAGCAGTACTTC. The gene calls are TRBV11-3 and TRBJ2-7, with unresolved D. V lost 1 base to trimming and J lost 3 bases, with 13 bases between them. This CDR3 comprises 15 residues. The germline gives CDR1 SGHNT, CDR2 YENEEA.